This T cell receptor (beta chain) was obtained from a study of cytomegalovirus exposure and HLA in healthy donors. Study-wide points: Later work found that TCR association rates differed between HLA loci; DRB1 had the most and HLA-C the fewest. Most TCR sequences showed up rarely, but some public TCRs showed up in many donors. According to an earlier analysis, most TCR beta V segments yielded productive rearrangements about 90% or about 30% of the time.

This CDR3 has 15 residues. Germline V lookup: CDR1 MGHRA, CDR2 YSYEKL. With 4 bases removed from V and 7 bases from J, the gap between germline ends came to 17 bases. In the case of this clone: Its specificity is not known.

PCR was performed using 60 Vbeta and 13 Jbeta primers. Sequencing was performed with immunoSEQ multiplex PCR; in TCRdb, only in-frame clones are kept and a portion is missing. This sample has roughly 120,000 clones, with approximately 80% found just once. Sequenced: PBMCs. This clonotype was sampled from a man aged 30 to 39 in good health and CMV-seronegative. The gene calls are TRBV4-1 and TRBJ2-1; D gene uncertain. As DNA, the CDR3 is TGCGCCAGCAGCCCCCAGGTGGTTCTCCGGAATGAGCAGTTCTTC. It codes for CASSPQVVLRNEQFF.